Listed here are 26 T cell receptor beta chains from one sample, sequenced in a study of blood T cell repertoires in COVID-19 (TCRdb year 2020). The library was obtained by the immunoSEQ multiplex PCR assay. TCRdb limited this immuneACCESS table to in-frame rearrangements with V and J called. A share of clones is missing; checked studies link under half to unresolved V genes, and the rest is unexplained. The sample table shows approximately 200,000 clones, and approximately 83% are seen once. Of the sample, 2.3% is held by the ten largest clones. The sequenced material came from peripheral blood. The receptor source for this set is a woman aged 55-69 years with acute or convalescent COVID-19.

The chain uses TRBV15 and TRBJ2-1; TRBD1 matches at 7 bases. Germline V gives CDR1 LNHNV, CDR2 YYDKDF (reference sequence). The CDR3 covers 14 residues. With 8 bases clipped from V and 4 bases from J, the junction kept 8 bases outside the gene matches. This CDR3 reads CATGVDREYNEQFF. The DNA for the CDR3 is TGTGCCACCGGAGTAGACAGGGAATACAATGAGCAGTTCTTC.

This clone has just one count. The gene calls are TRBV6-1 and TRBJ2-3; TRBD2 might be the D (6 bases). The V and J ends lost 1 base and 0 bases respectively, with 11 bases between them. The CDR3 extends over 16 amino acids. Germline V gene lookup returns CDR1 MNHNS and CDR2 SASEGT. The CDR3 sequence is CASSEEFGGSTDTQYF. The CDR3, as DNA: TGTGCCAGCAGTGAAGAATTTGGGGGGAGCACAGATACGCAGTATTTT.

The DNA of the CDR3 is TGTGCCAGCAGCAGGGACAGACGTGAAGCTTTCTTT. Amino acid sequence: CASSRDRREAFF. J is TRBJ1-1 and V is TRBV11-2, with TRBD1 identical over 7 bases. Germline V gene lookup returns CDR1 SGHAT and CDR2 FQNNGV. Losses at the gene ends were 5 bases for V and 7 bases for J; bases not matched to a gene: 4. The CDR3 has 12 residues.

This clone came up once. The rearrangement uses TRBV3-1 (or the pseudogene TRBV3-2) and TRBJ2-3, with TRBD1 identical over 7 bases. Germline V CDR1 and CDR2: LGHDT, YNNKEL (reference sequence). CDR3 size: 14 residues. The J segment lost 4 bases and the V segment lost 3 bases, leaving 4 bases of the junction unmatched. The CDR3 coding sequence is TGTGCCAGCAGCCATTCGACAGGGCCAGATACGCAGTATTTT. This sequence encodes CASSHSTGPDTQYF.

This rearrangement joins TRBV10-1 to TRBJ2-7; D is perhaps TRBD1 (5 bases). Looked up from germline, CDR1 is WNHNN and CDR2 is SYGVQD (reference sequence). V gave up 3 bases and J gave up 5 bases, with 14 bases separating them. This CDR3 comprises 14 residues. The CDR3 sequence: CASSERQLCHEQYF. CDR3 DNA sequence: TGCGCCAGCAGTGAACGACAGCTCTGTCACGAGCAGTACTTC.

The chain recombines TRBV5-1 with TRBJ1-2, with TRBD1 matching 7 bases. The V and J ends lost 4 bases and 0 bases, in that order; junction bases with no gene match: 6. Germline loops: CDR1 SGHRS, CDR2 YFSETQ. This CDR3 region has 15 residues. CDR3 sequence (DNA): TGCGCCAGCAGCCTTACAGGGGCGTCTAACTATGGCTACACCTTC. Protein sequence: CASSLTGASNYGYTF.

This clone occurred a few times. The chain combines TRBV30 with TRBJ1-1, with D possibly being TRBD1 (5 bases). V shed 0 bases and J shed 1 base, with 6 bases lying between them. The CDR3 runs to 13 residues. CDR1 GTSNPN and CDR2 SVGIG come from the germline V gene (reference sequence). CDR3 amino acids: CAWSVGQNTEAFF. CDR3 in DNA: TGTGCCTGGAGTGTAGGACAGAACACTGAAGCTTTCTTT.

This clone occurred once. V gene TRBV21-1 combines with J gene TRBJ1-5. TRBV21-1 is described as a pseudogene. This CDR3 is built from 16 residues. In DNA, the CDR3 is TGTGCCAGCAGCAAAGCGCGGCGGCATTACAATCAGCCCCAGCATTTT. It encodes CASSKARRHYNQPQHF.

The chain recombines TRBV9 with TRBJ2-5; 9 bases are a match to TRBD2. The V and J ends lost 3 bases and 3 bases, in that order; junction bases with no gene match: 12. Germline-derived CDR1 and CDR2 are SGDLS and YYNGEE. The CDR3 length is 17 residues. CDR3 protein: CASSDSQKPSGEETQYF. CDR3 DNA sequence: TGTGCCAGCAGCGACTCCCAGAAACCTAGCGGGGAAGAGACCCAGTACTTC.

V gene TRBV7-3 combines with J gene TRBJ2-5; TRBD2 aligns across 10 bases. The CDR3 has 17 amino acids. CDR1 SGHTA and CDR2 FQGTGA come from the germline V gene. J was trimmed by 3 bases and V by 2 bases; bases with no gene match: 9. This chain's CDR3 is CASSLSARLAGKETQYF. DNA of the CDR3: TGTGCCAGCAGCTTATCGGCTAGACTAGCGGGCAAAGAGACCCAGTACTTC.

The rearrangement uses TRBV30 and TRBJ1-1; a possible D gene is TRBD1 (6 bases). This CDR3 comprises 14 residues. V shed 3 bases and J shed 4 bases, with 15 bases lying between them. Germline lookup yields CDR1 GTSNPN and CDR2 SVGIG (reference sequence). CDR3 loop: CAWSRGGSSTEAFF. Here the CDR3 DNA reads TGTGCCTGGAGCAGGGGAGGGTCGAGCACTGAAGCTTTCTTT.

The genes are TRBV4-2 and TRBJ1-5, with a weak D call TRBD1 (6 bases). The CDR3 spans 14 residues. Trimming removed 0 bases at V and 7 bases at J, with 10 bases between. CDR1 and CDR2 (germline): LGHNA, YNFKEQ. CDR3 sequence: CASSQERGNQPQHF. DNA for the CDR3: TGTGCCAGCAGCCAAGAAAGGGGGAACCAGCCCCAGCATTTT.

The chain has TRBV29-1 and TRBJ2-3, with 11 positions matching TRBD2. Looked up from germline, CDR1 is SQVTM and CDR2 is ANQGSEA. The CDR3 is 15 residues long. V gave up 5 bases and J gave up 2 bases; unmatched junction bases: 6. The CDR3 DNA sequence: TGCAGCGTTCGGAAGACTAGCGGGGACACAGATACGCAGTATTTT. Its protein is CSVRKTSGDTDTQYF.

This clone was recorded once. The rearrangement uses TRBV19 and TRBJ1-4; D is possibly TRBD1 (5 bases). Germline V gene sequence: CDR1 LNHDA, CDR2 SQIVND (reference sequence). V was cut by 3 bases and J by 8 bases, with 16 bases left in between. This CDR3 has 15 amino acids. DNA of the CDR3: TGTGCCAGTAGTATCGGTGACAGAAATTACGAAAAACTGTTTTTT. It codes for CASSIGDRNYEKLFF.

The sample holds one count of this clone. The chain links TRBV7-9 to TRBJ1-2; 11 bases fit TRBD1. From germline, CDR1 is SEHNR and CDR2 FQNEAQ (reference sequence). The J segment lost 7 bases and the V segment lost 4 bases, leaving 11 bases of the junction unmatched. The CDR3 runs 16 residues. CDR3 nucleotides: TGTGCCAGCAGCTCACCAGGACAGGGGGCAGTTCTTGGCTACACCTTC. Residues: CASSSPGQGAVLGYTF.

This clone was observed a single time. The rearrangement joins TRBV6-6 to TRBJ1-2, with D possibly matching TRBD1 (5 bases). Trimming took 0 bases from V and 0 from J, leaving 11 bases between them. CDR1 is MNHNY, CDR2 SVGAGI, per germline (reference sequence). CDR3 length: 16 residues. The CDR3 sequence: CASSYSTQGTNYGYTF. The CDR3 region has the DNA TGTGCCAGCAGTTACTCTACGCAGGGCACTAACTATGGCTACACCTTC.

The V and J genes are TRBV4-2 and TRBJ2-1; 12 nucleotides line up with TRBD2. V shed 5 bases and J 5 bases; nucleotides not matched to a gene: 4. The CDR3 has 15 amino acids. Looked up from germline, CDR1 is LGHNA and CDR2 is YNFKEQ. This chain's CDR3 is CASSALAGGHNEQFF. The CDR3 nucleotides read TGTGCCAGCAGCGCCCTAGCGGGGGGGCACAATGAGCAGTTCTTC.

V gene TRBV19 combines with J gene TRBJ2-2; 7 bases agree with TRBD1. Per the germline V gene, CDR1 is LNHDA and CDR2 is SQIVND (reference sequence). Germline trimming cut 4 bases from V and 1 base from J; bases unmatched to any gene: 3. The CDR3 covers 15 residues. The chain's CDR3 is CASSTGTENTGELFF. CDR3 in DNA: TGTGCCAGTAGTACCGGGACAGAGAACACCGGGGAGCTGTTTTTT.

The V call is TRBV19, the J call TRBJ2-6, with D perhaps TRBD1 (5 bases). Trimming removed 4 bases from V and 0 bases from J, with 7 bases in between. The germline gives CDR1 LNHDA, CDR2 SQIVND (reference sequence). The CDR3 extends over 15 amino acids. CDR3 sequence (DNA): TGTGCCAGTAGTACCGACAGCTCTGGGGCCAACGTCCTGACTTTC. Translation: CASSTDSSGANVLTF.

The V and J genes are TRBV4-1 and TRBJ1-3; D is perhaps TRBD1 (5 bases). This CDR3 region has 16 residues. Between the trimmed V and J ends, which lost 4 bases and 0 bases, there was a span of 13 bases. In germline, CDR1 is MGHRA, CDR2 YSYEKL. The CDR3 region is CASSRGSVGSGNTIYF. The CDR3 coding sequence is TGCGCCAGCAGCCGGGGCTCGGTAGGCTCTGGAAACACCATATATTTT.

The chain couples TRBV11-1 to TRBJ2-3, with 7 bases matching TRBD1. Trimming took 5 bases from V and 2 from J; bases not matched to a gene: 4. CDR1 is SGHAT, CDR2 FQDESV, per germline (reference sequence). The CDR3 length is 14 residues. In DNA form, the CDR3 reads TGTGCCAGCAGCGGGACAGTTAACACAGATACGCAGTATTTT. It translates to CASSGTVNTDTQYF.

The V call is TRBV27, the J call TRBJ2-1; weak D call: TRBD2 (7 bases). Trimming took 6 bases from V and 2 from J, leaving 14 bases between them. Germline assignment: CDR1 MNHEY and CDR2 SMNVEV (reference sequence). The CDR3 has 15 amino acids. The CDR3 loop reads CASRLTGGPYNEQFF. The CDR3 nucleotides are TGTGCCAGCAGGTTAACGGGGGGCCCCTACAATGAGCAGTTCTTC.

The chain has TRBV6-2 or TRBV6-3 and TRBJ1-1, with D unclear. Germline-derived CDR1 and CDR2 are MNHEY and SVGEGT. V was pared by 1 base and J by 0 bases, with 3 bases between. The CDR3 length is 13 residues. The CDR3 protein is CASSYFLNTEAFF. The CDR3 bases are TGTGCCAGCAGTTACTTCTTGAACACTGAAGCTTTCTTT.

The chain is built from TRBV3-1 (or the pseudogene TRBV3-2) and TRBJ2-3, with 13 bases identical to TRBD2. Germline V gives CDR1 LGHDT, CDR2 YNNKEL (reference sequence). V shed 2 bases, J shed 5 bases, and the junction held 10 bases outside the gene matches. The CDR3 sequence is 18 residues long. CDR3 bases: TGTGCCAGCAGCCAAAGACCTACTAGCGGGGGGGCGGGAGATACGCAGTATTTT. Protein: CASSQRPTSGGAGDTQYF.

The chain is built from TRBV30 and TRBJ2-2; D gene uncertain. Trimming left V 4 bases short and J 5 bases short, with 5 bases between. Looked up from germline, CDR1 is GTSNPN and CDR2 is SVGIG (reference sequence). This CDR3 is 11 amino acids long. Written as DNA, the CDR3 is TGTGCCTGGACTTATACCGGGGAGCTGTTTTTT. Translation gives CAWTYTGELFF.

This clone has just one count. V is TRBV19 and J is TRBJ1-2; D is unresolved. Germline-derived CDR1 and CDR2 are LNHDA and SQIVND (reference sequence). V was shortened by 2 bases and J by 5 bases, with 15 bases between the two germline ends. CDR3 length: 15 amino acids. CDR3 amino acids: CASSISRDGPYGYTF. The CDR3 DNA follows: TGTGCCAGTAGTATATCGCGCGATGGGCCATATGGCTACACCTTC.